This T cell receptor beta chain is drawn from a study of cytomegalovirus exposure and HLA in healthy donors. Study-level findings and limits: Researchers counted roughly 150 TCR beta chains as cytomegalovirus-associated. Analysis was carried out at a later point, and it linked a missense DCLRE1C variant to TCR beta V- and J-gene trimming. It was reported that TCR beta sequences correctly inferred the HLA-A and HLA-B alleles for most subjects. Presence/absence analyses rested on an assumption that sequencing depth was roughly uniform across donors.

This clone was counted a few times. What it binds is unknown. Primers: 60 Vbeta forward and 13 Jbeta reverse. Produced via immunoSEQ multiplex PCR; TCRdb's table is partial and in-frame only. The repertoire holds approximately 210,000 clones, with more than 75% as singletons. Material for sequencing was PBMCs. This TCR was recovered from a woman aged 50 to 60 in good health and CMV-seronegative.

This chain's CDR3 is CASSVAGSTDTQYF. CDR3 bases: TGTGCCAGCAGTGTTGCAGGGAGCACAGATACGCAGTATTTT. The V and J genes are TRBV25-1 and TRBJ2-3; D perhaps matches TRBD1 (5 bases). Germline V lookup: CDR1 MGHDK, CDR2 SYGVNS. The CDR3 loop spans 14 amino acids. Trimming stripped 4 bases from V and 0 bases from J, with 8 bases between.